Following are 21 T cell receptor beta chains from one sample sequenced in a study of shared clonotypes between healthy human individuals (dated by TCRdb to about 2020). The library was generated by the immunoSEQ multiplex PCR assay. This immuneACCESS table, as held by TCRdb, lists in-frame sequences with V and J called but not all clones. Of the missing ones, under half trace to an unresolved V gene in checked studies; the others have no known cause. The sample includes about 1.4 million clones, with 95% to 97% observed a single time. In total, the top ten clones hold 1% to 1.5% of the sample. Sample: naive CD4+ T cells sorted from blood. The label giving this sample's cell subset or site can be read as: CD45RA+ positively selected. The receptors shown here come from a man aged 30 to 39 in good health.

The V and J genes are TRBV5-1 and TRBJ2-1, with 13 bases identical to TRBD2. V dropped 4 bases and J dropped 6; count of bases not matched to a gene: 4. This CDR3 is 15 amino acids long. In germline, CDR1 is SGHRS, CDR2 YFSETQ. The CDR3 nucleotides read TGCGCCAGCAGCGCGGGACTAGCGGGAACCAATGAGCAGTTCTTC. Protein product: CASSAGLAGTNEQFF.

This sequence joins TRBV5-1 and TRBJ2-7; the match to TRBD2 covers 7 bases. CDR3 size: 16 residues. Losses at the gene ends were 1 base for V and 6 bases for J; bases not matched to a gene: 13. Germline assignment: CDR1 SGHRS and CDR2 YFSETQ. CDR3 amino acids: CASSLRGRWDNSEQYF. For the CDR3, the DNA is TGCGCCAGCAGCTTGCGCGGGAGATGGGATAATAGCGAGCAGTACTTC.

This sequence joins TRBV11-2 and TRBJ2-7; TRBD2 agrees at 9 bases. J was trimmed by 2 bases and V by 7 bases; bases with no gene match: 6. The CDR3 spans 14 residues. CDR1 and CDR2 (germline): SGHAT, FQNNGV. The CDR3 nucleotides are TGTGCCAGCAACGTAGCGGGAGTAGCCTACGAGCAGTACTTC. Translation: CASNVAGVAYEQYF.

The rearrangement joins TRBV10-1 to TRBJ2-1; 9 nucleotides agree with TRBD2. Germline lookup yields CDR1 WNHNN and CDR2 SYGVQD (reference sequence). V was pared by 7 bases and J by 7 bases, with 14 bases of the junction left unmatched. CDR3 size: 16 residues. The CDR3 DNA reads TGCGCCAGCAAAGTAGCGGGAGAGGACGTCTTAAATGAGCAGTTCTTC. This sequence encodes CASKVAGEDVLNEQFF.

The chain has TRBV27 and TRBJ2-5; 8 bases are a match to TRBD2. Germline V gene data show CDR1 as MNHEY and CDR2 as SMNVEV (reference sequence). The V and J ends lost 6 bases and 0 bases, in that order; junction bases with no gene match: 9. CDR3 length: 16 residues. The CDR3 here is CASRLGLAGNQETQYF. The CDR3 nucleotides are TGTGCCAGCAGGTTAGGGTTAGCGGGGAACCAAGAGACCCAGTACTTC.

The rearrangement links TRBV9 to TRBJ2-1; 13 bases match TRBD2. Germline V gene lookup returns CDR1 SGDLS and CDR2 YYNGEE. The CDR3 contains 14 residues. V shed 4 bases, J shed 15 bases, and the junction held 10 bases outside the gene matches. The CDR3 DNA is TGTGCCAGCAGCCAAAAAGGACTAGCGGGAGCTATGTTCTTC. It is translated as CASSQKGLAGAMFF.

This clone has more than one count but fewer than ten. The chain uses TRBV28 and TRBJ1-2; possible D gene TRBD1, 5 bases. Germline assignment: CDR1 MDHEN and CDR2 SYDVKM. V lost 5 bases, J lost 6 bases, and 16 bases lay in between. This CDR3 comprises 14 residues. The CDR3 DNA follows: TGTGCCAGCAGTCCAACCGAGGGGTCCCATGGCTACACCTTC. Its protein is CASSPTEGSHGYTF.

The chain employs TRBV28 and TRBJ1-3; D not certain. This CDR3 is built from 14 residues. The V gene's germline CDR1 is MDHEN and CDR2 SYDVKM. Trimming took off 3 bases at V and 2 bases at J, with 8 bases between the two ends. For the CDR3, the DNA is TGTGCCAGCAGTTTGCTATGGGCTGGAAACACCATATATTTT. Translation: CASSLLWAGNTIYF. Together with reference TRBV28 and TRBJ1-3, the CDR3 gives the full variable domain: DVKVTQSSRYLVKRTGEKVFLECVQDMDHENMFWYRQDPGLGLRLIYFSYDVKMKEKGDIPEGYSVSREKKERFSLILESASTNQTSMYLCASSLLWAGNTIYFGEGSWLTVV.

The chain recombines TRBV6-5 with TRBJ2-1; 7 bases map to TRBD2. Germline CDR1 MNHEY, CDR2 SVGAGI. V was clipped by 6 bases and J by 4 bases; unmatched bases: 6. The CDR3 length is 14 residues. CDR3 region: CASSRSGAYNEQFF. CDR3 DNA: TGTGCCAGCAGCCGCAGCGGGGCATACAATGAGCAGTTCTTC.

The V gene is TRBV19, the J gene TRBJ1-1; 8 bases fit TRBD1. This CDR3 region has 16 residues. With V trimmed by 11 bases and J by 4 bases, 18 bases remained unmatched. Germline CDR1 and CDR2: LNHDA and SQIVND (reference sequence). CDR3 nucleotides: TGTGCCCTAAACGAGGACAGGGAATCTTCCTGCACTGAAGCTTTCTTT. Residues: CALNEDRESSCTEAFF.

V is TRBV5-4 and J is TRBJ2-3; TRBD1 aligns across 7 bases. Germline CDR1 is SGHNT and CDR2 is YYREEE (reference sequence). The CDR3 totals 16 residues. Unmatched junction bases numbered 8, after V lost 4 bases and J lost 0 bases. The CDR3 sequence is CASSDDRVVSTDTQYF. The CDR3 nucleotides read TGTGCCAGCAGCGATGACAGGGTCGTGAGCACAGATACGCAGTATTTT.

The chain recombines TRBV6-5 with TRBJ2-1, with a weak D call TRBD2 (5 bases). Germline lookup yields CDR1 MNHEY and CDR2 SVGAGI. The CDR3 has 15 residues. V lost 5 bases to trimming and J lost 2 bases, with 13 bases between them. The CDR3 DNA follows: TGTGCCAGCAGTCGTTTGAGCGGCACCTACAATGAGCAGTTCTTC. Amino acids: CASSRLSGTYNEQFF.

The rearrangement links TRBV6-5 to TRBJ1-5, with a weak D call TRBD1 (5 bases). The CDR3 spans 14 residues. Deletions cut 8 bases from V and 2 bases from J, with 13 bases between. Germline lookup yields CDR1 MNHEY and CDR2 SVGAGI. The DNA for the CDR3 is TGTGCCAGCCGGGAGGGGCCAGGCAATCAGCCCCAGCATTTT. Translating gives CASREGPGNQPQHF.

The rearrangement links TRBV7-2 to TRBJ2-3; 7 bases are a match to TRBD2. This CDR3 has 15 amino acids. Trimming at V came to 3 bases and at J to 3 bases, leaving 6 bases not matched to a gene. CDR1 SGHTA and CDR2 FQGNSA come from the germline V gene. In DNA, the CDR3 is TGTGCCAGCAGCTTTGGGGGGGTAGAGACAGATACGCAGTATTTT. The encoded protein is CASSFGGVETDTQYF.

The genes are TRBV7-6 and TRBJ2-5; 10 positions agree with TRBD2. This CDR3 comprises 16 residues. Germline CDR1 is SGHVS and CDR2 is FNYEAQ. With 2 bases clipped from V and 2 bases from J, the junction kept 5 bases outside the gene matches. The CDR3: CASSLISAGGQETQYF. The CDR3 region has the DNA TGTGCCAGCAGCTTAATTTCAGCGGGAGGGCAAGAGACCCAGTACTTC.

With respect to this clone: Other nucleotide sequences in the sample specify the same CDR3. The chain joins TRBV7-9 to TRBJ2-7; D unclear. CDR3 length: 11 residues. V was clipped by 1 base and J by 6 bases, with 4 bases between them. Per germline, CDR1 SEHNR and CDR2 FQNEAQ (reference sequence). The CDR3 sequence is CASSLVGEQYF. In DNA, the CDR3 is TGTGCCAGCAGCTTAGTTGGCGAGCAGTACTTC.

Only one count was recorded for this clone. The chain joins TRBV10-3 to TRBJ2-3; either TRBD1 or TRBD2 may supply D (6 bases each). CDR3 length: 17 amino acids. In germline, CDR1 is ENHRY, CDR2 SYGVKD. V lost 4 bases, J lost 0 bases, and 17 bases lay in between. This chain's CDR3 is CAISGFPGDSSTDTQYF. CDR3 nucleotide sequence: TGTGCCATCAGTGGTTTTCCAGGGGACTCTAGCACAGATACGCAGTATTTT.

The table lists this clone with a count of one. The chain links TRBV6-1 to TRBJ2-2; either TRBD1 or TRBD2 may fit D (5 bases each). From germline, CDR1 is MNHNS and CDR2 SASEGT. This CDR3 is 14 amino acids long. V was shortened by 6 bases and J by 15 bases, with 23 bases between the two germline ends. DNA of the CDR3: TGTGCCAGCAGCATAGCGCGGACGGAACGAGGGGTGTTTTTT. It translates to CASSIARTERGVFF.

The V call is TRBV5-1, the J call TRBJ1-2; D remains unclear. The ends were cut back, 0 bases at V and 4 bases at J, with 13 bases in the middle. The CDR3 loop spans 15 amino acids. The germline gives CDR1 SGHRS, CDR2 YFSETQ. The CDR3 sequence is CASSLADPLGYGYTF. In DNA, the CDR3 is TGCGCCAGCAGCTTGGCCGACCCTCTGGGCTATGGCTACACCTTC.

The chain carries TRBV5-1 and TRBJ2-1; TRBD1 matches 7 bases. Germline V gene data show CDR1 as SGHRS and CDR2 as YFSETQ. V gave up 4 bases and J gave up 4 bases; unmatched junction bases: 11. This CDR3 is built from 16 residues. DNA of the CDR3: TGCGCCAGCAGCGGAACCGGGACAGAGGGGTACAATGAGCAGTTCTTC. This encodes CASSGTGTEGYNEQFF. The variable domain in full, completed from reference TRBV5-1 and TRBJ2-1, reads KAGVTQTPRYLIKTRGQQVTLSCSPISGHRSVSWYQQTPGQGLQFLFEYFSETQRNKGNFPGRFSGRQFSNSRSEMNVSTLELGDSALYLCASSGTGTEGYNEQFFGPGTRLTVL.

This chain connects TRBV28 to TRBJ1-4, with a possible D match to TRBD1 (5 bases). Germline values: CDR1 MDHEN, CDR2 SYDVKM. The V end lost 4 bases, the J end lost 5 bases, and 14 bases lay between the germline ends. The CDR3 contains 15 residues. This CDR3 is CASSSRTRGNEKLFF. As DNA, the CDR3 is TGTGCCAGCAGTTCCCGGACCCGGGGGAATGAAAAACTGTTTTTT.